The following is a TCR beta chain sequence with its context. Antigen unknown. An amount of RNA that ranged from roughly 0.5 to 1 ug was reverse transcribed with random hexamers. Across 54 Vbeta and 13 Jbeta, immunoSEQ multiplex PCR amplified TCR beta CDR3. TCRdb re-analysed the immunoSEQ multiplex PCR reads in MiXCR, keeping a single row per CDR3 protein. The table lists 84,000 or so distinct CDR3 sequences, 94% of them singletons, with approximately 0.92% in the top ten. This specimen comes from a study of CD8 T cells in Susac syndrome. The wider study: Active disease was present in six of the sequenced Susac syndrome patients, whereas roughly eight of them were in remission.

V was cut by 4 bases and J by 0 bases, with 9 bases left in between. Germline lookup yields CDR1 SGHNT and CDR2 YENEEA. The CDR3 is 14 amino acids. Findings and caveats of the study: CD8+ clonal expansion in Susac peaked in TEMRA cells and active patients. Only a relatively small number of individuals were included in the TCR sequencing and HLA analysis.

This TCR came from a human donor with Susac syndrome. The V call is TRBV11-3, the J call TRBJ1-1, with D unclear. Sequencing used CD8+ T cells from PBMCs. The CDR3 DNA follows: TGTGCCAGCAGCTACGCCGGGGTGAACACTGAAGCTTTCTTT. This codes for CASSYAGVNTEAFF.